This entry lists 18 T cell receptor beta chains sequenced from one sample in a study of blood T cell repertoires in COVID-19. Measured with immunoSEQ multiplex PCR; TCRdb has only the in-frame clones, and not every one. This repertoire shows more than 90,000 clones, approximately 78% found once; its top ten account for around 8%. The sample consisted of peripheral blood. These receptors came from a man between 65 and 79 years old with acute or convalescent COVID-19.

V usage is TRBV7-8 and J usage is TRBJ2-1; possibly TRBD1 for D (6 bases). Germline V gene lookup returns CDR1 SGHVS and CDR2 FQNEAQ. V lost 1 base and J 15 bases, leaving 25 bases between the germline ends. The CDR3 totals 16 residues. The CDR3 DNA follows: TGTGCCAGCAGCTTAGGACAGGCTTCGGGGTCCCCCTCCTTGTTCTTC. It translates to CASSLGQASGSPSLFF.

The chain combines TRBV5-4 with TRBJ2-2, with D perhaps TRBD1 (6 bases). Trimming cost V 1 base and J 3 bases, with 10 bases left between them. There are 15 residues in the CDR3. Germline V gene lookup returns CDR1 SGHNT and CDR2 YYREEE (reference sequence). Here the CDR3 reads CASSLNSGDTGELFF. CDR3 sequence (DNA): TGTGCCAGCAGCTTGAACTCAGGGGACACCGGGGAGCTGTTTTTT.

V and J are TRBV25-1 and TRBJ1-4; tentatively, D is TRBD1 (5 bases). Trimming took off 7 bases at V and 7 bases at J, with 16 bases between the two ends. Germline-derived CDR1 and CDR2 are MGHDK and SYGVNS. This CDR3 has 14 residues. CDR3 in DNA: TGTGCCAGCACCGGCGGGGGGGGAGTTGAAAAACTGTTTTTT. This codes for CASTGGGGVEKLFF.

The rearrangement uses TRBV19 and TRBJ1-5; the match to TRBD1 covers 8 bases. The CDR3 is 17 residues long. Trimming took 5 bases from V and 6 from J; bases not matched to a gene: 15. Germline CDR1 reads LNHDA; CDR2 reads SQIVND (reference sequence). The CDR3 region is CASSLTYGQGWGQPQHF. CDR3 nucleotide sequence: TGTGCCAGTAGTCTCACATATGGACAGGGCTGGGGTCAGCCCCAGCATTTT.

The rearrangement links TRBV6-5 to TRBJ2-7; 7 bases agree with TRBD2. The CDR3 extends over 15 amino acids. In germline, CDR1 is MNHEY, CDR2 SVGAGI. V shed 8 bases, J shed 2 bases, and the junction held 12 bases outside the gene matches. CDR3 amino acids: CASVYKLAAPYEQYF. The CDR3 region has the DNA TGTGCCAGCGTATACAAGCTAGCGGCCCCCTACGAGCAGTACTTC.

The gene calls are TRBV9 and TRBJ1-1, with a possible D match to TRBD1 (6 bases). Trimming took 0 bases from V and 4 from J, leaving 16 bases between them. Germline V gene data show CDR1 as SGDLS and CDR2 as YYNGEE. This CDR3 is built from 16 residues. The CDR3 nucleotides read TGTGCCAGCAGCGTAGGCCCCCACAGGGAAGGCACTGAAGCTTTCTTT. Its protein product is CASSVGPHREGTEAFF.

The genes are TRBV5-4 and TRBJ1-1; D unclear. Between the trimmed V and J ends, which lost 0 bases and 8 bases, there was a span of 20 bases. Germline loops: CDR1 SGHNT, CDR2 YYREEE (reference sequence). The CDR3 loop spans 16 amino acids. The CDR3 DNA is TGTGCCAGCAGCTTGGCCTTAACGTTTGTGGAGGGAGAAGCTTTCTTT. Translated: CASSLALTFVEGEAFF.

This clone appeared once. V usage is TRBV18 and J usage is TRBJ2-7, with 7 bases fitting TRBD2. The CDR3 contains 13 residues. Germline CDR1 KGHSH, CDR2 LQKENI. Trimming took 5 bases from V and 3 from J; bases not matched to a gene: 4. The CDR3 DNA follows: TGTGCCAGCTCAAACCGGGGGGTCTACGAGCAGTACTTC. Its translation: CASSNRGVYEQYF.

Notes on this clone: Sequence at one end of the junction differs from germline and may be a read error. V is TRBV19 and J is TRBJ1-4, with 7 nucleotides matching TRBD1. The CDR3 is 11 residues long. Germline V CDR1 and CDR2: LNHDA, SQIVND (reference sequence). CDR3 protein: CASGDSEELFF. For the CDR3, the DNA is TGTGCCAGTGGGGACAGTGAAGAACTGTTTTTT.

This chain uses TRBV10-3 with TRBJ1-1, with a possible D match to TRBD1 (5 bases). CDR3 size: 14 residues. Germline assignment: CDR1 ENHRY and CDR2 SYGVKD. The ends were cut back, 5 bases at V and 1 base at J, with 11 bases in the middle. Here the CDR3 DNA reads TGTGCCATCAGTCAGCGGGGGGAGAACACTGAAGCTTTCTTT. Translating it yields CAISQRGENTEAFF.

This clone was seen a few times. The V call is TRBV29-1, the J call TRBJ1-4, with D perhaps TRBD1 (5 bases). Germline V lookup: CDR1 SQVTM, CDR2 ANQGSEA. The CDR3 loop spans 13 amino acids. V gave up 5 bases and J gave up 4 bases, with 11 bases separating them. The CDR3 coding sequence is TGCAGCGTTTATGGGGCAAGTAATGAAAAACTGTTTTTT. Protein sequence: CSVYGASNEKLFF. Based on the CDR3 plus reference TRBV29-1 and TRBJ1-4, the full variable domain is SAVISQKPSRDICQRGTSLTIQCQVDSQVTMMFWYRQQPGQSLTLIATANQGSEATYESGFVIDKFPISRPNLTFSTLTVSNMSPEDSSIYLCSVYGASNEKLFFGSGTQLSVL.

V usage is TRBV28 and J usage is TRBJ2-6; a possible D gene is TRBD1 (6 bases). V was cut by 6 bases and J by 2 bases, with 14 bases left in between. This CDR3 spans 16 amino acids. The germline V gene encodes CDR1 MDHEN and CDR2 SYDVKM. DNA for the CDR3: TGTGCCAGCAGCCCCCCAGGGGTCGCTGGGGCCAACGTCCTGACTTTC. It encodes CASSPPGVAGANVLTF.

The J gene is TRBJ1-1, the V gene TRBV28; the D is unclear. Deletions cut 2 bases from V and 5 bases from J, with 6 bases between. The CDR3 consists of 12 residues. Germline V gene sequence: CDR1 MDHEN, CDR2 SYDVKM. In DNA form, the CDR3 reads TGTGCCAGCAGTTTAGGGGAGACTGAAGCTTTCTTT. Amino acids: CASSLGETEAFF.

The chain is built from TRBV9 and TRBJ2-7; no reliable D call. The CDR3 runs to 13 residues. The germline V gene has CDR1 SGDLS and CDR2 YYNGEE. V was clipped by 0 bases and J by 4 bases, with 8 bases between them. The CDR3 loop reads CASSVAPSYEQYF. DNA of the CDR3: TGTGCCAGCAGCGTAGCCCCTAGTTACGAGCAGTACTTC.

The DNA for the CDR3 is TGTGCCAGCTCACCTGGGGTTTTGGGGGGTCAGCCCCAGCATTTT. Its translation is CASSPGVLGGQPQHF. This chain uses TRBV18 with TRBJ1-5; TRBD1 might be the D (5 bases). Trimming shortened V by 3 bases and J by 6 bases, and 15 bases separated the two germline ends. Germline CDR1 is KGHSH and CDR2 is LQKENI. CDR3 length equals 15 residues.

The chain employs TRBV6-5 and TRBJ2-7, with 8 bases that match TRBD1. The CDR3 covers 12 residues. The germline CDR1 and CDR2 sequences are MNHEY and SVGAGI. The trim removed 10 bases at V and 2 bases at J, leaving 4 bases unmatched. The CDR3 nucleotides are TGTGCCATCGGGACAGGAACCTACGAGCAGTACTTC. Its translation is CAIGTGTYEQYF.

This clone has a single count. The rearrangement uses TRBV27 and TRBJ1-6; the match to TRBD1 covers 7 bases. This CDR3 has 16 amino acids. The ends lost 5 bases at V and 6 bases at J; junction bases unmatched: 10. Germline V lookup: CDR1 MNHEY, CDR2 SMNVEV (reference sequence). CDR3 DNA sequence: TGTGCCAGCAGTCCAACTAACAGGGGCGGTAATTCACCCCTCCACTTT. Translation: CASSPTNRGGNSPLHF.

V is TRBV9 and J is TRBJ1-6; 7 nucleotides align to TRBD1. CDR1 and CDR2 from the germline V gene are SGDLS and YYNGEE. V dropped 7 bases and J dropped 7; count of bases not matched to a gene: 8. The length of the CDR3 is 14 residues. This chain's CDR3 is CASASGTENSPLHF. In DNA form, the CDR3 reads TGTGCCAGCGCCTCCGGGACAGAAAATTCACCCCTCCACTTT.